This TCR beta chain is drawn from a study of blood T cell repertoires in COVID-19. Study summary: The origin of the acute and convalescent COVID-19 samples was the United States, Italy and Spain.

Sequencing was performed with immunoSEQ multiplex PCR; in TCRdb, only in-frame clones are kept and a portion is missing. The sample contains roughly 250,000 clones, roughly 90% of which appear only once. This TCR was recovered from a man aged 25 to 45 with acute or convalescent COVID-19. The sequencing input was peripheral blood.

The DNA of the CDR3 is TGTGCCAGCAGTTACACGAACACTGAAGCTTTCTTT. Its protein is CASSYTNTEAFF. The chain employs TRBV3-1 (or the pseudogene TRBV3-2) and TRBJ1-1; no clear D. This CDR3 is 12 amino acids long. V gave up 6 bases and J gave up 1 base, with 6 bases separating them. Germline assignment: CDR1 LGHDT and CDR2 YNNKEL (reference sequence).